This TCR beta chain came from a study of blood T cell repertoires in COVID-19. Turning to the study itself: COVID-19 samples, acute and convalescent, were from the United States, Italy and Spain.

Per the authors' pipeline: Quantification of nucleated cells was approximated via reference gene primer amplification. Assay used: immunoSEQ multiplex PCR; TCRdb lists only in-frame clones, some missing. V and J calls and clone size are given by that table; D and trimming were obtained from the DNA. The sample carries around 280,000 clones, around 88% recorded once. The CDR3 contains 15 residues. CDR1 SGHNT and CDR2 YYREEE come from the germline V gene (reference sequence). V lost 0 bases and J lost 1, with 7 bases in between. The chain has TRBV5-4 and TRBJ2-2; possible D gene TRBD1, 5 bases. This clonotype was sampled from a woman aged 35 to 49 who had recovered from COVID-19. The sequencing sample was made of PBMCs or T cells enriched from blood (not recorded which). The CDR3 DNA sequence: TGTGCCAGCAGCTTGGCCCAGGGGAACACCGGGGAGCTGTTTTTT. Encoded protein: CASSLAQGNTGELFF.